Listed below are T cell receptor beta chains from one sample, sequenced in a study of cytomegalovirus exposure and HLA in healthy donors. Clones were read by immunoSEQ multiplex PCR, and TCRdb kept only the in-frame ones, dropping some. Found here are hundreds of thousands of clones, approximately 87% of them singletons; the top ten hold roughly 5.5%. Sequences were obtained from PBMCs. The source is a woman aged 18-35 years in good health and CMV-seronegative. CDR3s include the opening cysteine and the closing phenylalanine or tryptophan. Fields, in order: D gene, J gene, V gene, clone size, CDR3 protein, CDR3 DNA. D genes are given only for firm matches. Expanded clones are given a class, and other clones once, few, many or no size at all.

d_call: TRBD1
j_call: TRBJ1-4
v_call: TRBV6-5
clone_size: once
cdr3_aa: CASSNRGKLFF
cdr3_nt: TGTGCCAGCAGTAACAGGGGAAAACTGTTTTTT

d_call: TRBD1
j_call: TRBJ2-3
v_call: TRBV27
clone_size: -
cdr3_aa: CASRSGGTADTQYF
cdr3_nt: TGTGCCAGCAGATCAGGGGGAACGGCAGATACGCAGTATTTT

d_call: TRBD1
j_call: TRBJ2-3
v_call: TRBV5-4
clone_size: -
cdr3_aa: CASSARGQGTDTQYF
cdr3_nt: TGTGCCAGCAGCGCGAGGGGGCAGGGCACAGATACGCAGTATTTT

d_call: -
j_call: TRBJ1-1
v_call: TRBV5-1
clone_size: -
cdr3_aa: CASSLQSRYYMANTEAFF
cdr3_nt: TGCGCCAGCAGCTTACAGAGCAGGTACTATATGGCGAACACTGAAGCTTTCTTT

d_call: TRBD1
j_call: TRBJ1-3
v_call: TRBV11-3
clone_size: -
cdr3_aa: CASSLRTGIGNTIYF
cdr3_nt: TGTGCCAGCAGCTTGAGGACAGGGATTGGAAACACCATATATTTT

d_call: -
j_call: TRBJ2-7
v_call: TRBV28
clone_size: -
cdr3_aa: CASSRLTSGWQNEQYF
cdr3_nt: TGTGCCAGCAGCCGTCTGACTAGTGGATGGCAAAACGAGCAGTACTTC

d_call: -
j_call: TRBJ1-1
v_call: TRBV14
clone_size: -
cdr3_aa: CASSQDLGEVNTEAFF
cdr3_nt: TGTGCCAGCAGCCAAGATCTCGGGGAGGTGAACACTGAAGCTTTCTTT

d_call: -
j_call: TRBJ1-4
v_call: TRBV6-1
clone_size: -
cdr3_aa: CASRPRASNEKLFF
cdr3_nt: TGTGCCAGTAGGCCCAGGGCCTCCAATGAAAAACTGTTTTTT

d_call: TRBD1
j_call: TRBJ1-1
v_call: TRBV9
clone_size: -
cdr3_aa: CASSAGQVPNGEAFF
cdr3_nt: TGTGCCAGCAGCGCGGGACAGGTTCCGAACGGTGAAGCTTTCTTT

d_call: TRBD1
j_call: TRBJ2-7
v_call: TRBV6-6
clone_size: -
cdr3_aa: CASTQGANEQYF
cdr3_nt: TGTGCCAGTACTCAGGGGGCGAACGAGCAGTACTTC

d_call: TRBD1
j_call: TRBJ1-5
v_call: TRBV2
clone_size: -
cdr3_aa: CASSADRGNQPQHF
cdr3_nt: TGTGCCAGCAGTGCGGACAGGGGCAATCAGCCCCAGCATTTT

d_call: TRBD1
j_call: TRBJ2-5
v_call: TRBV29-1
clone_size: -
cdr3_aa: CSAATGPPELETQYF
cdr3_nt: TGCAGCGCAGCGACAGGGCCCCCTGAGCTGGAGACCCAGTACTTC

d_call: TRBD1
j_call: TRBJ1-2
v_call: TRBV19
clone_size: -
cdr3_aa: CASSKGGPGQSANYGYTF
cdr3_nt: TGTGCCAGTAGTAAGGGAGGACCGGGACAGTCAGCTAACTATGGCTACACCTTC

d_call: -
j_call: TRBJ2-5
v_call: TRBV7-7
clone_size: -
cdr3_aa: CASSVGGREETQYF
cdr3_nt: TGTGCCAGCAGCGTCGGGGGAAGAGAAGAGACCCAGTACTTC

d_call: TRBD1
j_call: TRBJ2-1
v_call: TRBV2
clone_size: -
cdr3_aa: CASGGQARGEQFF
cdr3_nt: TGTGCCAGCGGGGGACAGGCAAGGGGGGAGCAGTTCTTC

d_call: -
j_call: TRBJ2-7
v_call: TRBV5-1
clone_size: -
cdr3_aa: CASSLGGRGGEQYF
cdr3_nt: TGCGCCAGCAGCTTGGGGGGCAGGGGCGGCGAGCAGTACTTC

d_call: -
j_call: TRBJ1-4
v_call: TRBV6-5
clone_size: -
cdr3_aa: CASSYGAGNEKLFF
cdr3_nt: TGTGCCAGCAGTTACGGGGCTGGGAATGAAAAACTGTTTTTT

d_call: -
j_call: TRBJ2-2
v_call: TRBV7-9
clone_size: -
cdr3_aa: CASSLVAGSTGELFF
cdr3_nt: TGTGCCAGCAGCTTAGTCGCAGGGTCCACCGGGGAGCTGTTTTTT

d_call: -
j_call: TRBJ2-3
v_call: TRBV5-1
clone_size: -
cdr3_aa: CASSLERLTDTQYF
cdr3_nt: TGCGCCAGCAGCTTGGAGAGGTTAACAGATACGCAGTATTTT

d_call: -
j_call: TRBJ1-1
v_call: TRBV2
clone_size: many
cdr3_aa: CASSEAALNTEAFF
cdr3_nt: TGTGCCAGCAGTGAAGCGGCGCTGAACACTGAAGCTTTCTTT

d_call: TRBD1
j_call: TRBJ2-7
v_call: TRBV5-1
clone_size: -
cdr3_aa: CASSLEFGQGYEQYF
cdr3_nt: TGCGCCAGCAGCTTGGAGTTCGGACAGGGATACGAGCAGTACTTC

d_call: -
j_call: TRBJ2-7
v_call: TRBV28
clone_size: -
cdr3_aa: CASSRPGQSYEQYF
cdr3_nt: TGTGCCAGCAGTCGCCCGGGGCAGTCCTACGAGCAGTACTTC

d_call: TRBD2
j_call: TRBJ2-1
v_call: TRBV11-2
clone_size: -
cdr3_aa: CASSPGLAGVGNEQFF
cdr3_nt: TGTGCCAGCAGCCCAGGACTAGCGGGAGTCGGCAATGAGCAGTTCTTC

d_call: -
j_call: TRBJ2-6
v_call: TRBV6-5
clone_size: many
cdr3_aa: CASRPTGTGANVLTF
cdr3_nt: TGTGCCAGCAGGCCAACAGGGACTGGGGCCAACGTCCTGACTTTC

d_call: -
j_call: TRBJ2-7
v_call: TRBV7-3
clone_size: -
cdr3_aa: CASSPSGGREQYF
cdr3_nt: TGTGCCAGCAGCCCCAGTGGGGGCCGCGAGCAGTACTTC

d_call: -
j_call: TRBJ2-1
v_call: TRBV29-1
clone_size: -
cdr3_aa: CSSVLSRNEQFF
cdr3_nt: TGCAGCTCGGTCCTCTCCCGAAATGAGCAGTTCTTC

d_call: -
j_call: TRBJ2-1
v_call: TRBV9
clone_size: -
cdr3_aa: CASSASGVGGNEQFF
cdr3_nt: TGTGCCAGCAGCGCGTCAGGGGTCGGGGGCAATGAGCAGTTCTTC

d_call: -
j_call: TRBJ1-3
v_call: TRBV5-4
clone_size: -
cdr3_aa: CASSLDSGNTIYF
cdr3_nt: TGTGCCAGCAGCTTAGACTCTGGAAACACCATATATTTT

d_call: TRBD2
j_call: TRBJ2-2
v_call: TRBV7-3
clone_size: -
cdr3_aa: CASSPSGGNTGELFF
cdr3_nt: TGTGCCAGCAGCCCTAGCGGGGGGAACACCGGGGAGCTGTTTTTT

d_call: -
j_call: TRBJ1-2
v_call: TRBV20-1
clone_size: -
cdr3_aa: CSASGHRDTF
cdr3_nt: TGCAGTGCTAGCGGCCACCGCGACACCTTC

d_call: TRBD1
j_call: TRBJ1-4
v_call: TRBV19
clone_size: -
cdr3_aa: CASSRRTGGLVEKLFF
cdr3_nt: TGTGCCAGTAGTCGCCGGACAGGGGGCCTTGTTGAAAAACTGTTTTTT